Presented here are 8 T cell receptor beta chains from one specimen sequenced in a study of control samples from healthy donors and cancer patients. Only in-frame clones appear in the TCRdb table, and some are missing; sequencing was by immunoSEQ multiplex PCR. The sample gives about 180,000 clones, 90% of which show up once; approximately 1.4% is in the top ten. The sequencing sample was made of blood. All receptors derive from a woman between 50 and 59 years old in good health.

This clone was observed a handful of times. CDR3 protein: CASSAPPPRRNTGELFF. CDR3 nucleotides: TGTGCCAGCAGCGCCCCCCCTCCGCGGCGGAACACCGGGGAGCTGTTTTTT. The chain uses TRBV7-2 and TRBJ2-2; D is ambiguous. V lost 5 bases to trimming and J lost 1 base, with 17 bases between them. This CDR3 is 17 amino acids long. Looked up from germline, CDR1 is SGHTA and CDR2 is FQGNSA.

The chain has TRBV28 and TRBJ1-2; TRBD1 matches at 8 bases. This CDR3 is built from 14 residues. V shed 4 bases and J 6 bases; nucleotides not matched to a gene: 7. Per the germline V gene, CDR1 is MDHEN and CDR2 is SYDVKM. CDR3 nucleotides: TGTGCCAGCAGTTCCGCTGGACAGGGAGATGGCTACACCTTC. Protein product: CASSSAGQGDGYTF.

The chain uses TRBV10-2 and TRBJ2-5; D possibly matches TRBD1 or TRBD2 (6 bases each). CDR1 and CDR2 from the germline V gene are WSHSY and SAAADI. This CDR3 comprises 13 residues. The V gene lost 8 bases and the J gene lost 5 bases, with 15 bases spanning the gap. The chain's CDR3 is CASHPEGEETQYF. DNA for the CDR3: TGCGCCAGCCATCCGGAGGGGGAGGAGACCCAGTACTTC.

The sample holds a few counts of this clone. CDR3 region: CASSLGQGSEKLFF. In DNA form, the CDR3 reads TGTGCCAGCAGCCTGGGACAGGGGAGCGAAAAACTGTTTTTT. V gene TRBV7-8 combines with J gene TRBJ1-4, with 10 bases lining up with TRBD1. Germline CDR1 SGHVS, CDR2 FQNEAQ. The CDR3 has 14 residues. The trim removed 5 bases at V and 8 bases at J, leaving 5 bases unmatched. Variable domain in full (rest from reference TRBV7-8 and TRBJ1-4): GAGVSQSPRYKVAKRGQDVALRCDPISGHVSLFWYQQALGQGPEFLTYFQNEAQLDKSGLPSDRFFAERPEGSVSTLKIQRTQQEDSAVYLCASSLGQGSEKLFFGSGTQLSVL.

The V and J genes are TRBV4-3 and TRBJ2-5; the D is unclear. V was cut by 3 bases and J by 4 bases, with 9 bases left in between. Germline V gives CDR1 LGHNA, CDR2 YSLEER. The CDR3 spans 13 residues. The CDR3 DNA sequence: TGCGCCAGCAGCCAGGAGAGGTCAGAGACCCAGTACTTC. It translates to CASSQERSETQYF.

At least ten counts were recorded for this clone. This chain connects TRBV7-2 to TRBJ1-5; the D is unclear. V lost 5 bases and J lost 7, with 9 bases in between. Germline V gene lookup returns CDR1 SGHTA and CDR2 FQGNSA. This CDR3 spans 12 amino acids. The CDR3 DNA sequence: TGTGCCAGCAGCGAACAAGGGCAGCCCCAGCATTTT. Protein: CASSEQGQPQHF.

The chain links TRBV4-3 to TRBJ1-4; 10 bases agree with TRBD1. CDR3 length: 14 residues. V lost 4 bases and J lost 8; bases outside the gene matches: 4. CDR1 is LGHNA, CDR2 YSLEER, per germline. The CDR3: CASSRRDRGEKLFF. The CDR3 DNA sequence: TGCGCCAGCAGCCGGCGGGACAGGGGAGAAAAACTGTTTTTT.

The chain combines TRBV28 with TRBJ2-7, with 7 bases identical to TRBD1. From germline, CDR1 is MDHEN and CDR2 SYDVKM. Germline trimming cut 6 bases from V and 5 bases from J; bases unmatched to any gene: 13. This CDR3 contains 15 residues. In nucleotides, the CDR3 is TGTGCCAGCAGCCCTCCCGGACAGGTATTCGACGAGCAGTACTTC. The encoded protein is CASSPPGQVFDEQYF.